By its share, the clone carrying this T cell receptor beta chain is medium-sized (0.01 to 0.1%). Its target is not known. The data originate from a study of tumor-infiltrating lymphocytes in localized non-small cell lung cancer. Study conclusions and caveats: Only some patients had TCR sequencing, depending on available tissue. TCRbeta sequencing showed higher T cell infiltration in tumors than uninvolved lung.

Clones were read by immunoSEQ multiplex PCR, and TCRdb kept only the in-frame ones, dropping some. The data hold over 15,000 clones, with about three quarters observed a single time. The CDR3 spans 15 residues. Germline CDR1 and CDR2: SGHTA and FQGTGA. The J segment lost 2 bases and the V segment lost 5 bases, leaving 4 bases of the junction unmatched. The material sequenced was lung tumor tissue. The source of this sequence is a human donor with non-small cell lung cancer. This sequence joins TRBV7-3 and TRBJ2-1, with 9 bases fitting TRBD2. Written as DNA, the CDR3 is TGTGCCAGCAGCCCAGCGGGAGGAACCTACAATGAGCAGTTCTTC. Its translation: CASSPAGGTYNEQFF.